These T cell receptor beta chains were read from a single sample in a study of Tregs in tolerant kidney transplant recipients. Repertoires were generated with immunoSEQ multiplex PCR, while TCRdb's copy carries only in-frame clones and drops some. The sample has some 110,000 clones, around 94% seen once. The sample taken for sequencing was CD4+ T cells from blood. The receptors were gathered from a human donor in good health. The CDR3 runs from the conserved cysteine through the conserved F or W. The D gene is left open where the match is weak. Some rows mark clone size as missing; the rest say once, few, many or name a class of expanded clone.

TRBD1,NA,TRBJ1-5,TRBV7-2,CASSGRTGNQPQHF,TGTGCCAGCAGCGGCCGGACAGGAAATCAGCCCCAGCATTTT
TRBD2,NA,TRBJ2-1,TRBV18,CASSRTSGQVGNEQFF,TGTGCCAGCTCACGGACTAGCGGACAGGTGGGCAATGAGCAGTTCTTC
NA,NA,TRBJ2-7,TRBV5-4,CASSRQDSYEQYF,TGTGCCAGCAGTCGACAGGACTCCTACGAGCAGTACTTC
TRBD2,NA,TRBJ2-1,TRBV2,CASSDFLSLAGSYNEQFF,TGTGCCAGCAGTGATTTCCTTTCACTAGCGGGCTCTTACAATGAGCAGTTCTTC
NA,NA,TRBJ1-5,TRBV5-4,CASSISGDASNQPQHF,TGTGCCAGCAGCATTTCGGGGGACGCCAGCAATCAGCCCCAGCATTTT
NA,NA,TRBJ2-5,TRBV7-2,CASSKQGETQYF,TGTGCCAGCAGCAAGCAGGGAGAGACCCAGTACTTC
NA,NA,TRBJ2-1,TRBV29-1,CSVARAGLDEQFF,TGCAGCGTTGCACGGGCAGGGCTGGATGAGCAGTTCTTC
NA,few,TRBJ1-5,TRBV19,CASKELNQPQHF,TGTGCCAGTAAGGAACTAAATCAGCCCCAGCATTTT
NA,few,TRBJ1-2,TRBV10-1,CASSEDRNYGYTF,TGCGCCAGCAGTGAGGACCGGAACTATGGCTACACCTTC
NA,NA,TRBJ2-7,TRBV19,CASSIAGRATTYEQYF,TGTGCCAGTAGTATAGCGGGGAGAGCGACAACCTACGAGCAGTACTTC
NA,NA,TRBJ2-1,TRBV30,CAWSVLRVRPDNEQFF,TGTGCCTGGAGTGTACTCAGGGTGAGACCCGACAATGAGCAGTTCTTC
NA,once,TRBJ2-5,TRBV14,CASSPLDQETQYF,TGTGCCAGCAGCCCTTTGGATCAAGAGACCCAGTACTTC
NA,NA,TRBJ2-5,TRBV5-1,CASSSIGETQYF,TGCGCCAGCAGCTCGATAGGGGAGACCCAGTACTTC
NA,NA,TRBJ1-1,TRBV6-5,CATTPRGNTEAFF,TGTGCCACCACCCCACGGGGGAACACTGAAGCTTTCTTT
TRBD1,NA,TRBJ1-5,TRBV7-9,CASSSQGINQPQHF,TGTGCCAGCAGCTCACAGGGGATCAATCAGCCCCAGCATTTT
NA,NA,TRBJ2-3,TRBV7-2,CASSLADSHTFTDTQYF,TGTGCCAGCAGCTTAGCCGACTCCCACACTTTCACAGATACGCAGTATTTT
NA,NA,TRBJ2-7,TRBV5-1,CASSSTRSYEQYF,TGCGCCAGCAGCTCAACTAGGAGCTACGAGCAGTACTTC
NA,NA,TRBJ1-1,TRBV7-9,CASSLDLVSFF,TGTGCCAGCAGCTTAGACCTGGTCTCTTTCTTT
TRBD2,few,TRBJ2-2,TRBV7-9,CASSLPGLAGVNTGELFF,TGTGCCAGCAGCTTACCGGGACTAGCGGGGGTGAACACCGGGGAGCTGTTTTTT
TRBD1,NA,TRBJ1-2,TRBV10-3,CAIRITGTGPINYGYTF,TGTGCCATCAGAATTACCGGGACAGGACCCATTAACTATGGCTACACCTTC
NA,NA,TRBJ1-4,TRBV18,CASSRASPEKLFF,TGTGCCAGCTCACGGGCCAGCCCCGAAAAACTGTTTTTT
NA,NA,TRBJ2-1,TRBV18,CASSPPTRYNEQFF,TGTGCCAGCTCACCACCGACCAGGTACAATGAGCAGTTCTTC
NA,NA,TRBJ1-5,TRBV6-5,CASSRYSNQPQHF,TGTGCCAGCAGCCGCTATAGCAATCAGCCCCAGCATTTT
NA,NA,TRBJ1-1,TRBV15,CATSRDGRAGTEAFF,TGTGCCACCAGCAGAGATGGCCGGGCAGGCACTGAAGCTTTCTTT
NA,NA,TRBJ2-2,TRBV7-9,CAGLGRLNTGELFF,TGTGCCGGTCTCGGGCGACTGAACACCGGGGAGCTGTTTTTT
TRBD1,NA,TRBJ2-6,TRBV27,CASTNGTGSAGANVLTF,TGTGCCAGCACTAACGGGACAGGGTCGGCTGGGGCCAACGTCCTGACTTTC
NA,NA,TRBJ1-1,TRBV5-6,CASSYFSGTPNTEAFF,TGTGCCAGCAGCTACTTCTCCGGGACACCGAACACTGAAGCTTTCTTT
NA,NA,TRBJ1-2,TRBV5-6,CASTLNYGYTF,TGTGCCAGCACCCTGAACTATGGCTACACCTTC
TRBD1,NA,TRBJ2-3,TRBV19,CASSPRGQAGTDTQYF,TGTGCCAGTAGTCCCAGGGGGCAGGCAGGCACAGATACGCAGTATTTT
TRBD1,NA,TRBJ2-5,TRBV18,CASSPGTGEETQYF,TGTGCCAGCTCACCAGGGACAGGGGAAGAGACCCAGTACTTC